Listed below are T cell receptor beta chains from one sample, sequenced in a study of persistence of HIV-infected CD4 T cells. Profiled with immunoSEQ multiplex PCR; TCRdb holds only in-frame clones, not every one. This repertoire shows roughly 41,000 clones, 87% found once; its top ten account for approximately 1.2%. These receptors' targets are unknown. Material: CD4+ T cells sorted from PBMCs after 18-hour stimulation, obtained from a patient who received antiretroviral therapy. These receptors came from an adult man with HIV who was CMV-seropositive. Each CDR3 is given with its conserved first and last residue. Part of the rows lack a size; the others show once, few, many or a class for expanded clones.

abundance	len	v_gene	CDR3aa
NA	14	TRBV2	CASSEREMEETQYF
NA	14	TRBV3-1/TRBV3-2	CASSQAYDSDTQYF
NA	13	TRBV4-3	CASSQRTSGSQFF
NA	13	TRBV24-1	CATSGTGSYEQYF
NA	16	TRBV7-8	CASSLGGVGTAIIKFF
NA	16	TRBV4-3	CASSQVDTPTNEKLFF
NA	13	TRBV5-6	CASSFSYTDTQYF
NA	15	TRBV30	CAWSLRDRRGNGYTF
NA	16	TRBV5-5	CASSGGLSGSYNEQFF
NA	11	TRBV29-1	CSVARDSEAFF
NA	12	TRBV10-3	CAISESGIGYTF
few	13	TRBV18	CASSSDRASEAFF
NA	14	TRBV18	CASSRGAGNTEAFF
NA	14	TRBV11-1	CASSPASGRETQYF
few	15	TRBV18	CASSTAEVRNTEAFF
NA	14	TRBV5-5	CASSSGGGVYGYTF